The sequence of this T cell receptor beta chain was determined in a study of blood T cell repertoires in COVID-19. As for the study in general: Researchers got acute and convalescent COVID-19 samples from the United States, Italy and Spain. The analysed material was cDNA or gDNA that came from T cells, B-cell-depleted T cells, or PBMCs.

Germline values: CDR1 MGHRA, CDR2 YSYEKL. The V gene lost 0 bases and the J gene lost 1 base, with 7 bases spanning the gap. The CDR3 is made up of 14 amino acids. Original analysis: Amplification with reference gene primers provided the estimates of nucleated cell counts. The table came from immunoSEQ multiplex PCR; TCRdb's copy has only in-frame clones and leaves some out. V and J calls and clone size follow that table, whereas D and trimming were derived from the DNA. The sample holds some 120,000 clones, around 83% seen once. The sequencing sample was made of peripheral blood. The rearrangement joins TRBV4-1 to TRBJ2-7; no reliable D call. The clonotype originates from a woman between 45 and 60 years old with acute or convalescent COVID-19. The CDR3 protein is CASSQDPYSYEQYF. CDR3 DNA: TGCGCCAGCAGCCAAGATCCCTATTCCTACGAGCAGTACTTC.